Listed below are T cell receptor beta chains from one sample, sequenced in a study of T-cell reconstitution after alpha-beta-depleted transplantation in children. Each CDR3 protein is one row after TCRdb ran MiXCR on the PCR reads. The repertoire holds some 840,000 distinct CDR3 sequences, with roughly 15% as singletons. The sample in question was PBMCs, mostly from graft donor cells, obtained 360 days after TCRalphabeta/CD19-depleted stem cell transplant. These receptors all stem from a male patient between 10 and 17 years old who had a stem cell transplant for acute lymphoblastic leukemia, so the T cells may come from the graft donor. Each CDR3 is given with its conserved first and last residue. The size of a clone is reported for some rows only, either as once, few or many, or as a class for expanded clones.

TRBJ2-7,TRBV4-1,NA,CASSQDETHYEQYF
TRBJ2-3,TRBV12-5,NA,CASGPGTSGGTDTQYF
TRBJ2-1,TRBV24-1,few,CATGLADNEQFF
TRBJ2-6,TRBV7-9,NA,CASILPGANILTF
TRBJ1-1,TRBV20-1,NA,CSAGPRRGSTEAFF
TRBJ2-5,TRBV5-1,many,CASSLRESWETQYF
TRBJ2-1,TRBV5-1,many,CASSLGGRLHEQFF
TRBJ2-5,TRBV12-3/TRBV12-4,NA,CASSRPGTGGREETQYF
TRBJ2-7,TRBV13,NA,CASRAGRTASYEQYF
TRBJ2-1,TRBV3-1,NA,CASSQDIRTGVYNEQFF
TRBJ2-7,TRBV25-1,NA,CASTSSGAYEQYF
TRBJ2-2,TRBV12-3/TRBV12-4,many,CASSGQGITGELFF
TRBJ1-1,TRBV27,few,CASSFWGSSEAFF
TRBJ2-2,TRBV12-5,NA,CASGLPPLGWASGSRGTGELFF
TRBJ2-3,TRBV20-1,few,CSTLGPHTDTQYF
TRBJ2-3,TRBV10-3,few,CAISESQATSTDTQYF
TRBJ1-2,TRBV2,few,CASSYSRAYYGYTF
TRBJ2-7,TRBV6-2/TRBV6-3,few,CASRKLRTSGSLGYEQYF
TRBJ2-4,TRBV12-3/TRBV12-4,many,CASSPGKYKNIQYF
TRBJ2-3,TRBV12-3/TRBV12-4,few,CASSFWTGSDTQYF
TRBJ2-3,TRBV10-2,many,CASSPSGMGTDTQYF
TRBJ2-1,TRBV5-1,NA,CASSLVGDWNNEQFF
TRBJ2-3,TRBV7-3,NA,CASSFDTSTDTQYF
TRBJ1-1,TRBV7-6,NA,CASSSGRPNTEAFF
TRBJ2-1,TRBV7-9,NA,CASRKDRVYRDEQFF
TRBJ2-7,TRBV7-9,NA,CASSLDSVSYEQYF
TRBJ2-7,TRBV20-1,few,CSAKESGIGYEQYF
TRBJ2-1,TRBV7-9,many,CASSWTSADEQFF
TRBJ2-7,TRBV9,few,CASSFRDRGPYEQYF
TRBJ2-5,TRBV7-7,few,CASSLGGETSGQETQYF
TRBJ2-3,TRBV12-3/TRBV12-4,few,CASSSRHLGYSTDTQYF
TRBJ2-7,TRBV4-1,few,CASSQVRTRTGLHEQYF
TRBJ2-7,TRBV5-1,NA,CASSLGATPRSYEQYF
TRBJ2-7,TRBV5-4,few,CASSVRANGPYEQYF
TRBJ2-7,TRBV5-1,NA,CASSFVSPSSYEQYF
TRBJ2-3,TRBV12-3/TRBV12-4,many,CASSYLSGRIDTQYF
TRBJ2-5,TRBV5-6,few,CASSLAGGPASEETQYF
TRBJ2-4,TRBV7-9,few,CASSLAPLVENIQYF
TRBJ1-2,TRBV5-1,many,CASSLVSAFGGYTF
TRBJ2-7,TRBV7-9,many,CASSEGTYEQYF
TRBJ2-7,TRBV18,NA,CASSPRTSGSVGEQYF
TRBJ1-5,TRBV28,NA,CASSRQPPGHQPQHF
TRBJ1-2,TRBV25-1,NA,CASSEVGYTF
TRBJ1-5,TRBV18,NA,CASSPLDRGTQPQHF
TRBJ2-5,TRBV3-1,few,CASSSQLSGRQETQYF
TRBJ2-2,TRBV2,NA,CASSEERQGVEGTGELFF
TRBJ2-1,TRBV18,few,CASSQWTSGSYNEQFF
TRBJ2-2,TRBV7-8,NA,CASSARRTLAESPNTGELFF
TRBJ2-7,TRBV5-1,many,CASSPQGRSYEQYF
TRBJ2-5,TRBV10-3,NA,CAISEFETQYF
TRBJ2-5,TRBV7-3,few,CASSLIGLAETSQETQYF
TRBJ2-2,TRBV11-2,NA,CASSSGLAGGPNTGELFF
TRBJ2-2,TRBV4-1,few,CASSRHPGTGVTGELFF
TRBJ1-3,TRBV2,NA,CASMYSHSGNTIYF
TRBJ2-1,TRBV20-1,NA,CSARQTGGGEQFF